Described below is a single TCR beta chain sequence and its context. Its target is unknown. This entry comes from a study of shared clonotypes between healthy human individuals. Overall study results and limits: Only a few donors were included, so the genetic and exposure-history diversity represented was limited.

An assay was performed, and its level was deep. Researchers divided each subset's genomic DNA evenly across several immunoSEQ plates. Clones were read by immunoSEQ multiplex PCR, and TCRdb kept only the in-frame ones, dropping some. The table has fewer than 600,000 clones, roughly 78% seen once; the top ten hold over 10%. The V end lost 7 bases, the J end lost 9 bases, and 25 bases lay between the germline ends. This CDR3 contains 16 residues. CDR1 and CDR2 (germline): WSHSY, SAAADI. Participating donors were healthy, HIV-negative adults free of recent acute infections or vaccinations. The sample consisted of PBMCs. The J gene is TRBJ2-1, the V gene TRBV10-2; D may be TRBD2 (5 bases). This clonotype was sampled from a woman aged 40 to 55 in good health. Some clones in this sample may be carry-over from other donors' samples. The CDR3 sequence is CASILEASTTVGEQFF. The CDR3 DNA reads as TGCGCCAGCATTCTCGAGGCTAGCACCACCGTGGGTGAGCAGTTCTTC.